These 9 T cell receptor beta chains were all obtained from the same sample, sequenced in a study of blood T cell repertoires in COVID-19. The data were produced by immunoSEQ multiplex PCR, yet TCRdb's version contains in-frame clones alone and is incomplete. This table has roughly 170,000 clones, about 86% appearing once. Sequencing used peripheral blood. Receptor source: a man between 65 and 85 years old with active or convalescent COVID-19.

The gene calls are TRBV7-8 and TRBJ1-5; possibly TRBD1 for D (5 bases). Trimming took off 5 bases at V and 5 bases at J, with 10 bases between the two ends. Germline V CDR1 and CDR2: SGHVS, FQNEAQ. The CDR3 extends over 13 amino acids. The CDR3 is CASSRQIDQPQHF. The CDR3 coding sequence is TGTGCCAGCAGCCGACAGATTGATCAGCCCCAGCATTTT. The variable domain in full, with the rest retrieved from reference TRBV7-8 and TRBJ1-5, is GAGVSQSPRYKVAKRGQDVALRCDPISGHVSLFWYQQALGQGPEFLTYFQNEAQLDKSGLPSDRFFAERPEGSVSTLKIQRTQQEDSAVYLCASSRQIDQPQHFGDGTRLSIL.

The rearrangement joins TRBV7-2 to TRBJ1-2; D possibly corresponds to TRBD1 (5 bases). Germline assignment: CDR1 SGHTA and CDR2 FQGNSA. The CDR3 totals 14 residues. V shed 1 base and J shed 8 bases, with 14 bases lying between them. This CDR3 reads CASSLGQWGGGYTF. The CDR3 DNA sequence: TGTGCCAGCAGCTTAGGACAGTGGGGAGGAGGCTACACCTTC.

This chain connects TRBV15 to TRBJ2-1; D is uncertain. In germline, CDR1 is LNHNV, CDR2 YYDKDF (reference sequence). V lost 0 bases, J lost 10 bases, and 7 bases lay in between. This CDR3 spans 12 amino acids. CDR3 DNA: TGTGCCACCAGCAGAGATAGCAACGAGCAGTTCTTC. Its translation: CATSRDSNEQFF.

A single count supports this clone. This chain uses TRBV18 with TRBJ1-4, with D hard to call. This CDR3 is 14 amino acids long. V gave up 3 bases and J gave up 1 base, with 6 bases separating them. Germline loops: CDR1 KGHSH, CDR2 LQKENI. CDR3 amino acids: CASSPSETNEKLFF. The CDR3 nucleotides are TGTGCCAGCTCACCGTCAGAAACTAATGAAAAACTGTTTTTT.

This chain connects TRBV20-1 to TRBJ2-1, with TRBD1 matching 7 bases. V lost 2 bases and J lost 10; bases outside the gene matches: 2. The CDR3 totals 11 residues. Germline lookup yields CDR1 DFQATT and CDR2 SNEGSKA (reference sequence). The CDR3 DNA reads TGCAGTGCTAGAAGGGGGCCCGAGCAGTTCTTC. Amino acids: CSARRGPEQFF.

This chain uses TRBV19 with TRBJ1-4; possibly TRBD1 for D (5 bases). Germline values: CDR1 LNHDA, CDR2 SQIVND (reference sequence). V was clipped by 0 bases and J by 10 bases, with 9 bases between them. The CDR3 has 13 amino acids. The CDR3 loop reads CASSIDPRGKLFF. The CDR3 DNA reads TGTGCCAGTAGTATAGATCCAAGGGGAAAACTGTTTTTT.

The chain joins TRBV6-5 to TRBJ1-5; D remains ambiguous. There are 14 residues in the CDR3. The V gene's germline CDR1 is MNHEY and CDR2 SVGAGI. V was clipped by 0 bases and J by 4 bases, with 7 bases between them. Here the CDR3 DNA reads TGTGCCAGCAGTTACTCTGCAGGAAATCAGCCCCAGCATTTT. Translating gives CASSYSAGNQPQHF.

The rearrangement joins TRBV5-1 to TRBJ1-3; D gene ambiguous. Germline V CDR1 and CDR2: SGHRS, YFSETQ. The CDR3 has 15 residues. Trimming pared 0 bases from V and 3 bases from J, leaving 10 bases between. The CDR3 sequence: CASSLASSLGNTIYF. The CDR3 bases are TGCGCCAGCAGCTTGGCCTCGTCTCTTGGAAACACCATATATTTT.

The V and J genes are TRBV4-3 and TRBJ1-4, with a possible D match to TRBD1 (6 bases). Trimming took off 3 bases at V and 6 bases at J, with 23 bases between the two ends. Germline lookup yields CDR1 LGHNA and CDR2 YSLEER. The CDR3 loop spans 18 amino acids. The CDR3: CASSHRINWVRGDEKLFF. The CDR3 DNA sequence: TGCGCCAGCAGCCACCGAATTAACTGGGTCAGGGGTGATGAAAAACTGTTTTTT.